A single sample is the source of the 3 T cell receptor beta chains below, sequenced in a study of spatial heterogeneity in lung cancer. Each CDR3 protein gets one entry after TCRdb re-called the 5' RACE reads with MiXCR. The sample lists some 87,000 distinct CDR3 sequences; roughly 10% were seen once. Time point specified: sample taken at primary tumor resection. The authors sequenced whole RNA from tumor, nontumor lung or frozen PBMC without sorting. Sequenced material: PBMCs, taken at surgery. These receptors all come from a male donor with early-stage non-small cell lung cancer.

In its sample, this clonotype was seen many times. The chain carries TRBV29-1 and TRBJ2-7, with 7 bases that match TRBD1. The CDR3 covers 11 residues. The J segment lost 7 bases and the V segment lost 6 bases, leaving 6 bases of the junction unmatched. Germline CDR1 SQVTM, CDR2 ANQGSEA. The CDR3 is CSVTGAREQYF. The DNA of the CDR3 is TGCAGCGTCACAGGGGCGCGGGAGCAGTACTTC.

The chain is built from TRBV6-1 and TRBJ1-4; D is unclear. From germline, CDR1 is MNHNS and CDR2 SASEGT. This CDR3 is 14 amino acids long. Trimming cost V 7 bases and J 8 bases, with 17 bases left between them. Here the CDR3 reads CASTRNIFREKLFF. As DNA, the CDR3 is TGTGCCAGCACTAGGAACATCTTTCGGGAAAAACTGTTTTTT.

Turning to this clonotype: Germline is not matched at one junction end, which may reflect a read error. The gene calls are TRBV20-1 and TRBJ1-1; 7 nucleotides match TRBD1. This CDR3 has 13 amino acids. From germline, CDR1 is DFQATT and CDR2 SNEGSKA (reference sequence). The CDR3 here is CSVRNPTGTEAFF. As DNA, the CDR3 is TGCAGTGTTAGAAACCCGACAGGGACTGAAGCTTTCTTT.